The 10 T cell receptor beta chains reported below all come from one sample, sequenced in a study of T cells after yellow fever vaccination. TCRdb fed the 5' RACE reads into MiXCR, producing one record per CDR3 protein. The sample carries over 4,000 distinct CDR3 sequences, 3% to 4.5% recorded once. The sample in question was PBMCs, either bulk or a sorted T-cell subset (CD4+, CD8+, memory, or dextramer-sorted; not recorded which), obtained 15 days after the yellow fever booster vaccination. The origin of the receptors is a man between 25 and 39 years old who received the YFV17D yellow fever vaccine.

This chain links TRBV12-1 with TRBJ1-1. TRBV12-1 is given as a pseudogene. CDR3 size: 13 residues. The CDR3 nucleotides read TGTGCCATGGGCTTTGGGCTCCTCTCCGAAGCTTTCTTT. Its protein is CAMGFGLLSEAFF.

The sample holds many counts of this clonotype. The CDR3 bases are TGCGCCAGCAGCCAAGTCGGGACTAGCGGCCTTTCCTACAATGAGCAGTTCTTC. This encodes CASSQVGTSGLSYNEQFF. This chain links TRBV4-3 with TRBJ2-1, with 11 bases aligning to TRBD2. This CDR3 region has 18 residues. V was pared by 1 base and J by 1 base, with 6 bases of the junction left unmatched. Germline CDR1 and CDR2: LGHNA and YSLEER.

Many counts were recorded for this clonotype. The CDR3 DNA reads TGTGCCAGCAGTCAAAGGGGTTATGATGGCTACACCTTC. It encodes CASSQRGYDGYTF. The chain uses TRBV7-9 and TRBJ1-2; tentatively, D is TRBD1 (5 bases). Deletions cut 6 bases from V and 6 bases from J, with 14 bases between. The germline V gene encodes CDR1 SEHNR and CDR2 FQNEAQ (reference sequence). This CDR3 comprises 13 residues.

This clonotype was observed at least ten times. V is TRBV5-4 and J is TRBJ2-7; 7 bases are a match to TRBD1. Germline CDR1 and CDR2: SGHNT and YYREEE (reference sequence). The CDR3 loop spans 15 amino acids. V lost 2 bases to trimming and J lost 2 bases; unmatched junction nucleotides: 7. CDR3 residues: CASSFAGTETYEQYF. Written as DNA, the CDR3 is TGTGCCAGCAGCTTCGCCGGGACAGAGACCTACGAGCAGTACTTC. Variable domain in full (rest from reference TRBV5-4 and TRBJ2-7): ETGVTQSPTHLIKTRGQQVTLRCSSQSGHNTVSWYQQALGQGPQFIFQYYREEENGRGNFPPRFSGLQFPNYSSELNVNALELDDSALYLCASSFAGTETYEQYFGPGTRLTVT.

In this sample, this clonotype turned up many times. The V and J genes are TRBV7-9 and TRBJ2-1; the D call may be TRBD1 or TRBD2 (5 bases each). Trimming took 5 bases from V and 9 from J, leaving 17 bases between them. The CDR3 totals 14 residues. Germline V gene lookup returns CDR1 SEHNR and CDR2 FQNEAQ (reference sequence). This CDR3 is CASSPLRSGSEQFF. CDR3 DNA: TGTGCCAGCAGCCCCCTCAGGTCAGGGAGTGAGCAGTTCTTC.

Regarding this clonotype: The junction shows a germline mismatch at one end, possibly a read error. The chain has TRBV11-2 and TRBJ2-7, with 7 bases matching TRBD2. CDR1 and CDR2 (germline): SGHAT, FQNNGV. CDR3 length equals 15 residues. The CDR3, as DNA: TGCGCCAGCAGCTTTGAGTATGCGGGAGCCTACGAGCGGTACTTC. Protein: CASSFEYAGAYERYF.

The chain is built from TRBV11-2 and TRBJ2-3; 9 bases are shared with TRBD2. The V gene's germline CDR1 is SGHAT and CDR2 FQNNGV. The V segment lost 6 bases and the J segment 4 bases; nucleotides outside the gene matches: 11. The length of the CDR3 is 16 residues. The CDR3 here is CASRWFSGSVPDTQYF. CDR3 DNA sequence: TGTGCCAGCAGATGGTTTAGCGGGAGCGTGCCAGATACGCAGTATTTT.

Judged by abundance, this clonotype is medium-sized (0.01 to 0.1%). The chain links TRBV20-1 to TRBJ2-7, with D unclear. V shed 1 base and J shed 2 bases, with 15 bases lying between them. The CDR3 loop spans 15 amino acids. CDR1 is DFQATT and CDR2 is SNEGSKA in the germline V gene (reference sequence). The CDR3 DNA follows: TGCAGTGCTAGAGTGGGTCACCCCCTCGCCTACGAGCAGTACTTC. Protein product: CSARVGHPLAYEQYF.

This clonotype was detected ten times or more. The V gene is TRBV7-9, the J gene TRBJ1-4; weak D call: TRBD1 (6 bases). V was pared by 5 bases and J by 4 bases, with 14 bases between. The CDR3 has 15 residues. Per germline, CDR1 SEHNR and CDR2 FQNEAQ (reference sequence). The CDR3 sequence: CASSPRTDLNEKLFF. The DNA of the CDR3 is TGTGCCAGCAGCCCCCGGACAGACCTTAATGAAAAACTGTTTTTT. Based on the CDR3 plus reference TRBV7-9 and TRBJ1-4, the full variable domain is DTGVSQNPRHKITKRGQNVTFRCDPISEHNRLYWYRQTLGQGPEFLTYFQNEAQLEKSRLLSDRFSAERPKGSFSTLEIQRTEQGDSAMYLCASSPRTDLNEKLFFGSGTQLSVL.

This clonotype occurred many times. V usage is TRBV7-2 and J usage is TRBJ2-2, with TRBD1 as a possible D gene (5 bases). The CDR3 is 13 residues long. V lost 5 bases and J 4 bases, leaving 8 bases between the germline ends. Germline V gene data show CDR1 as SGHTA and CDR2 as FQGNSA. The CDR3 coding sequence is TGTGCCAGCAGCGTAGACAGCACCGGGGAGCTGTTTTTT. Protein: CASSVDSTGELFF. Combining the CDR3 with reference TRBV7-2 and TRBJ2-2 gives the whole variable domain GAGVSQSPSNKVTEKGKDVELRCDPISGHTALYWYRQSLGQGLEFLIYFQGNSAPDKSGLPSDRFSAERTGGSVSTLTIQRTQQEDSAVYLCASSVDSTGELFFGEGSRLTVL.